These 17 T cell receptor beta chains came from one sample sequenced in a study of blood T cells in healthy people across ages. Combining a sample-barcoded 5' primer with a J-beta primer mix, a second PCR ran for roughly 7 to 12 cycles. TCRdb re-called the 5' RACE reads with MiXCR, one entry per CDR3 protein. Found here are 550,000 to 750,000 distinct CDR3 sequences, around 21% of them singletons; the top ten hold approximately 3.6%. Sequencing used blood. Receptors were obtained from a man in his 70s in good health.

The CDR3 loop reads CASSEARRETQYF. DNA of the CDR3: TGTGCCAGCAGCGAAGCCAGGCGGGAGACCCAGTACTTC. V gene TRBV7-8 combines with J gene TRBJ2-5; no clear D gene. Trimming left V 5 bases short and J 5 bases short, with 12 bases between. Germline CDR1 and CDR2: SGHVS and FQNEAQ. The CDR3 contains 13 residues. The full variable domain, its missing parts supplied by reference TRBV7-8 and TRBJ2-5, is GAGVSQSPRYKVAKRGQDVALRCDPISGHVSLFWYQQALGQGPEFLTYFQNEAQLDKSGLPSDRFFAERPEGSVSTLKIQRTQQEDSAVYLCASSEARRETQYFGPGTRLLVL.

This rearrangement joins TRBV3-1 to TRBJ2-5, with D perhaps TRBD1 (6 bases). CDR3 size: 17 residues. V was cut by 4 bases and J by 2 bases, with 20 bases left in between. The germline CDR1 and CDR2 sequences are LGHDT and YNNKEL (reference sequence). DNA of the CDR3: TGTGCCAGCAGCCCCCCGCCCGGGACAAATGAACAAGAGACCCAGTACTTC. Amino acid sequence: CASSPPPGTNEQETQYF.

In its sample, this clonotype was seen a few times. The CDR3 DNA sequence: TGTGCCAGCAGTTACTCTGAGACAGGGGGATTTGTCAAAGAGACCCAGTACTTC. Protein product: CASSYSETGGFVKETQYF. V gene TRBV6-5 combines with J gene TRBJ2-5; TRBD1 agrees at 9 bases. Unmatched junction bases numbered 11, after V lost 0 bases and J lost 3 bases. The CDR3 loop spans 18 amino acids. Germline V gives CDR1 MNHEY, CDR2 SVGAGI.

This clonotype has at least ten counts. This chain links TRBV4-1 with TRBJ2-5; D is perhaps TRBD1 or TRBD2 (5 bases each). Trimming removed 0 bases from V and 0 bases from J, with 8 bases in between. CDR3 length: 15 amino acids. Germline V gives CDR1 MGHRA, CDR2 YSYEKL. CDR3: CASSQEGRYQETQYF. The CDR3, as DNA: TGCGCCAGCAGCCAAGAGGGACGCTACCAAGAGACCCAGTACTTC.

This clonotype showed up just a few times. V gene TRBV2 combines with J gene TRBJ1-5; D unresolved. Germline CDR1 reads SNHLY; CDR2 reads FYNNEI. The CDR3 totals 14 residues. Between the trimmed V and J ends, which lost 5 bases and 1 base, there was a span of 9 bases. The CDR3: CASSRASSNQPQHF. The CDR3 DNA reads as TGTGCCAGCAGTAGGGCTTCAAGCAATCAGCCCCAGCATTTT.

Comment on this clonotype: Mismatch with germline at one junction end may stem from a read error. The genes are TRBV15 and TRBJ2-3; TRBD1 agrees at 7 bases. Germline V gene sequence: CDR1 LNHNV, CDR2 YYDKDF (reference sequence). This CDR3 region has 14 residues. CDR3 bases: TGTGCCACCGGCAGGACAGGCGTTGGAGATACGCAGTATTTT. Encoded protein: CATGRTGVGDTQYF.

The genes are TRBV18 and TRBJ1-1; D is undetermined. V was trimmed by 3 bases and J by 5 bases, leaving 10 bases between them. In germline, CDR1 is KGHSH, CDR2 LQKENI. CDR3 size: 13 residues. CDR3 DNA: TGTGCCAGCTCACCGTCACGAGGGACTGAAGCTTTCTTT. Translated, it gives CASSPSRGTEAFF.

This clonotype was seen only a few times. This chain links TRBV12-3 or TRBV12-4 with TRBJ2-3; 8 bases fit TRBD1. V gave up 7 bases and J gave up 9 bases; unmatched junction bases: 3. CDR3 size: 11 residues. The CDR3 coding sequence is TGTGCCAGCACCCGACAGGGGACGCAGTATTTT. Translating it yields CASTRQGTQYF.

There are many counts of this clonotype. The chain recombines TRBV25-1 with TRBJ1-2, with D uncertain. V gave up 5 bases and J gave up 0 bases, with 13 bases separating them. The CDR3 has 15 residues. Germline assignment: CDR1 MGHDK and CDR2 SYGVNS. CDR3 protein: CASSQQTLANYGYTF. The CDR3 nucleotides are TGTGCCAGCAGTCAACAGACACTAGCTAACTATGGCTACACCTTC.

The table lists this clonotype with a few counts. The chain employs TRBV2 and TRBJ1-4; D remains ambiguous. Trimming took off 7 bases at V and 7 bases at J, with 22 bases between the two ends. Germline V gene data show CDR1 as SNHLY and CDR2 as FYNNEI. CDR3 length: 16 residues. In nucleotides, the CDR3 is TGTGCCAGCACCTATCCCGCACTCCAATCACCTGAAAAACTGTTTTTT. Its protein is CASTYPALQSPEKLFF.

This clonotype was observed many times. V gene TRBV29-1 combines with J gene TRBJ1-1; D is unresolved. Germline V gene lookup returns CDR1 SQVTM and CDR2 ANQGSEA. This CDR3 is 10 amino acids long. Trimming took 6 bases from V and 7 from J, leaving 9 bases between them. This CDR3 reads CSVFHYEAFF. The CDR3 DNA sequence: TGCAGCGTGTTCCACTATGAAGCTTTCTTT. Filled out from reference TRBV29-1 and TRBJ1-1, the complete variable domain reads SAVISQKPSRDICQRGTSLTIQCQVDSQVTMMFWYRQQPGQSLTLIATANQGSEATYESGFVIDKFPISRPNLTFSTLTVSNMSPEDSSIYLCSVFHYEAFFGQGTRLTVV.

This clonotype showed up just a few times. This chain links TRBV28 with TRBJ2-7; 8 bases are a match to TRBD1. V dropped 7 bases and J dropped 7; count of bases not matched to a gene: 12. CDR3 size: 14 residues. In germline, CDR1 is MDHEN, CDR2 SYDVKM. CDR3 in amino acids: CASNGGQGGREQYF. The DNA of the CDR3 is TGTGCCAGCAATGGTGGACAGGGAGGTCGGGAGCAGTACTTC. Supplemented by reference TRBV28 and TRBJ2-7, the full variable domain reads DVKVTQSSRYLVKRTGEKVFLECVQDMDHENMFWYRQDPGLGLRLIYFSYDVKMKEKGDIPEGYSVSREKKERFSLILESASTNQTSMYLCASNGGQGGREQYFGPGTRLTVT.

This clonotype was detected only a few times. The chain is built from TRBV6-1 and TRBJ2-1, with D possibly being TRBD1 (6 bases). The CDR3 runs to 16 residues. Trimming removed 6 bases at V and 5 bases at J, with 20 bases between. Germline CDR1 MNHNS, CDR2 SASEGT. DNA of the CDR3: TGTGCCAGCAGGACAAGACAGGCCCTCCAAAACAATGAGCAGTTCTTC. Its translation: CASRTRQALQNNEQFF.

This clonotype was observed a few times. The V call is TRBV20-1, the J call TRBJ2-1, with TRBD1 identical over 8 bases. CDR3 size: 16 residues. CDR1 and CDR2 from the germline V gene are DFQATT and SNEGSKA (reference sequence). The ends lost 6 bases at V and 0 bases at J; junction bases unmatched: 10. The CDR3 DNA reads TGCAGTGCCAACCGGGGCAGGGGGCTCTCCTACAATGAGCAGTTCTTC. As protein: CSANRGRGLSYNEQFF.

This clonotype occurred a few times. The CDR3 reads CASSDTGTGGFLGEKLFF. The CDR3 DNA is TGTGCCAGCAGTGACACCGGGACAGGGGGTTTTCTCGGTGAAAAACTGTTTTTT. The chain links TRBV25-1 to TRBJ1-4, with TRBD1 matching 11 bases. The V gene's germline CDR1 is MGHDK and CDR2 SYGVNS. This CDR3 has 18 amino acids. V was clipped by 3 bases and J by 7 bases; unmatched bases: 13.

For the CDR3, the DNA is TGTGCCAGCAGTGAAGGGGCGTGGTACGAGCAGTACTTC. Translation gives CASSEGAWYEQYF. The chain has TRBV6-1 and TRBJ2-7; D not resolved. The germline gives CDR1 MNHNS, CDR2 SASEGT. The length of the CDR3 is 13 residues. V lost 1 base and J 4 bases, leaving 8 bases between the germline ends.

This chain joins TRBV5-1 and TRBJ1-5, with D possibly matching TRBD1 (5 bases). Between the trimmed V and J ends, which lost 0 bases and 3 bases, there was a span of 10 bases. CDR3 size: 15 residues. Germline-derived CDR1 and CDR2 are SGHRS and YFSETQ. The CDR3: CASSLAGHPNQPQHF. The CDR3 DNA reads TGCGCCAGCAGCTTGGCAGGACACCCCAATCAGCCCCAGCATTTT.